This T cell receptor beta chain was captured by sequencing in a study of read filtering for tumor transcriptome and immune sequencing. Across the study: Fewer than 10 patients were R-ISS I, 16 were R-ISS II, more than five were R-ISS III. Whole-transcriptome libraries were prepared after DNase treatment.

Study-wide results and caveats: Compared with RNA-seq, IR-seq gave much higher clonotype depth and reliability.

At the time of active disease, bone marrow was collected from every patient. This clonotype was detected ten times or more. Its target is not known. V lost 3 bases, J lost 5 bases, and 7 bases stayed unmatched. CDR1 is SGHRS, CDR2 YFSETQ, per germline. The CDR3 contains 15 residues. The library was built from roughly 400 ng RNA with molecular barcoded adaptors for alpha/delta and beta/gamma chains. Each CDR3 protein gets one entry after TCRdb re-called the reads with MiXCR. The sample lists tens of thousands of distinct CDR3 sequences; roughly 19% were seen once. The sequenced sample consisted of a population of CD138-negative cells sorted from bone marrow. J is TRBJ2-5 and V is TRBV5-1; 10 bases fit TRBD1. The origin of this receptor is a donor at least 40 years old with multiple myeloma. Here the CDR3 reads CASSSPGTGVETQYF. The CDR3 DNA reads as TGCGCCAGCAGCTCACCCGGGACAGGGGTGGAGACCCAGTACTTC.